Below are 2 T cell receptor beta chains sequenced from a single sample in a study of shared clonotypes between healthy human individuals. Clones were sequenced by immunoSEQ multiplex PCR, and TCRdb holds only the in-frame ones, with some missing. The sample comprises hundreds of thousands of clones, about 91% of which are singletons, and approximately 25% rests with the top ten. Naive-designated CD8 cells lacked CD45RO, were positively enriched for CCR7, and omitted terminally differentiated effector memory CD45RA+ cells. Specimen: naive CD8+ T cells sorted from blood. These receptors were taken from a man younger than 45 in good health.

This clone showed up just a few times. Other DNA sequences within the sample encode an identical CDR3. This chain links TRBV6-5 with TRBJ2-7, with D perhaps being TRBD1 or TRBD2 (6 bases each). This CDR3 contains 13 residues. V lost 8 bases and J 4 bases, leaving 15 bases between the germline ends. CDR1 is MNHEY, CDR2 SVGAGI, per germline. CDR3 sequence reads: CASSPGGSYEQYF. The CDR3 DNA sequence: TGTGCCAGCTCCCCCGGGGGCTCGTACGAGCAGTACTTC.

The V call is TRBV5-1, the J call TRBJ2-3; TRBD1 matches at 9 bases. J was trimmed by 3 bases and V by 5 bases; bases with no gene match: 4. The germline V gene encodes CDR1 SGHRS and CDR2 YFSETQ. This CDR3 is 14 amino acids long. The CDR3 sequence: CASRPGQGTDTQYF. The CDR3 DNA is TGCGCCAGCAGGCCGGGACAGGGAACAGATACGCAGTATTTT.